This T cell receptor beta chain was captured by sequencing in a study of cytomegalovirus exposure and HLA in healthy donors. Study information: The 120 or so validation repertoires, a later analysis reported, used the same platform as the approximately 700 first-cohort repertoires.

Notes on the study in general: Later, an analysis found that TCR clusters from the first cohort tended to co-occur in the 120 or so validation repertoires. The study designated some 180 TCR beta chains cytomegalovirus-associated. While the bulk of TCR sequences proved rare, some public TCRs turned up in many donors.

Per germline, CDR1 MNHEY and CDR2 SMNVEV (reference sequence). The CDR3 extends over 13 amino acids. The V end lost 3 bases, the J end lost 1 base, and 5 bases lay between the germline ends. Data came from immunoSEQ multiplex PCR; TCRdb stores just in-frame clones and leaves some out. The sample lists about 150,000 clones, approximately 86% occurring once. In the case of this clone: Its cognate antigen is unknown.

The TCR comes from a human donor in good health. The sequenced material came from PBMCs. The chain links TRBV27 to TRBJ2-3; no clear D gene. The CDR3 loop is CASSFLGTDTQYF. The CDR3 DNA follows: TGTGCCAGCAGTTTCCTTGGCACAGATACGCAGTATTTT.